The 23 T cell receptor beta chains in this list originate from one sample, sequenced in a study of T cells in Graves' hyperthyroidism and ophthalmopathy. TCR beta CDR3 regions were amplified from RNA. An initial round of RT-PCR targeting the TCR CDR3 relied on the HTBI primer set. In TCRdb, the multiplex PCR reads were re-called with MiXCR into one record per CDR3 protein. The sample holds hundreds of thousands of distinct CDR3 sequences, 38% seen once. The sequenced sample was blood. Receptors were obtained from a man aged 18 to 29 with Graves' hyperthyroidism.

This clonotype was counted many times. The chain recombines TRBV7-9 with TRBJ2-6; possible D gene TRBD2, 5 bases. From germline, CDR1 is SEHNR and CDR2 FQNEAQ (reference sequence). CDR3 length: 18 residues. V was clipped by 2 bases and J by 4 bases, with 18 bases between them. For the CDR3, the DNA is TGTGCCAGCAGCTTAAGAGGGTCTTCGACTTCAGGGGCCAACGTCCTGACTTTC. Translating it yields CASSLRGSSTSGANVLTF.

The rearrangement links TRBV6-5 to TRBJ1-2; perhaps TRBD1 as D (6 bases). The CDR3 sequence is 15 residues long. Germline lookup yields CDR1 MNHEY and CDR2 SVGAGI. Trimming pared 6 bases from V and 2 bases from J, leaving 16 bases between. The DNA for the CDR3 is TGTGCCAGCAGCAAGGCCGACACAGGGAACTATGGCTACACCTTC. Residues: CASSKADTGNYGYTF.

This clonotype was detected ten times or more. CDR3 amino acids: CASSRRETWHTEAFF. The CDR3 nucleotides are TGTGCCAGCAGCCGCAGGGAGACCTGGCACACTGAAGCTTTCTTT. The V call is TRBV2, the J call TRBJ1-1; the D gene is possibly TRBD1 (5 bases). This CDR3 has 15 amino acids. Trimming removed 6 bases at V and 3 bases at J, with 17 bases between. Germline V gene data show CDR1 as SNHLY and CDR2 as FYNNEI.

J is TRBJ2-1 and V is TRBV7-2, with D tentatively TRBD2 (6 bases). The CDR3 has 13 residues. Germline V gene lookup returns CDR1 SGHTA and CDR2 FQGNSA. Trimming shortened V by 8 bases and J by 10 bases, and 18 bases separated the two germline ends. This CDR3 reads CASGYGGEVEQFF. CDR3 nucleotides: TGTGCCAGCGGGTATGGCGGGGAGGTCGAGCAGTTCTTC.

The chain recombines TRBV3-1 with TRBJ1-2; 8 bases are a match to TRBD1. V was clipped by 4 bases and J by 5 bases; unmatched bases: 3. Germline CDR1 LGHDT, CDR2 YNNKEL (reference sequence). CDR3 length: 13 residues. The CDR3 here is CASSRTGLYGYTF. The CDR3 DNA reads TGTGCCAGCAGCCGGACAGGGCTGTATGGCTACACCTTC.

The J gene is TRBJ2-5, the V gene TRBV7-8; D may be TRBD2 (7 bases). The CDR3 runs 15 residues. Per the germline V gene, CDR1 is SGHVS and CDR2 is FQNEAQ. V shed 1 base and J shed 5 bases, with 14 bases lying between them. For the CDR3, the DNA is TGTGCCAGCAGCTTAGAGTGGGGGGGCCGGGAGACCCAGTACTTC. This encodes CASSLEWGGRETQYF. Supplemented by reference TRBV7-8 and TRBJ2-5, the full variable domain reads GAGVSQSPRYKVAKRGQDVALRCDPISGHVSLFWYQQALGQGPEFLTYFQNEAQLDKSGLPSDRFFAERPEGSVSTLKIQRTQQEDSAVYLCASSLEWGGRETQYFGPGTRLLVL.

This clonotype came up a few times. This sequence joins TRBV19 and TRBJ1-2; D is ambiguous. V was trimmed by 3 bases and J by 4 bases, leaving 6 bases between them. The CDR3 is made up of 12 amino acids. The germline V gene encodes CDR1 LNHDA and CDR2 SQIVND (reference sequence). The CDR3 region is CASSMMGYGYTF. CDR3 DNA sequence: TGTGCCAGTAGTATGATGGGCTATGGCTACACCTTC.

The chain employs TRBV7-9 and TRBJ1-4; D unclear. Trimming pared 3 bases from V and 11 bases from J, leaving 10 bases between. CDR1 is SEHNR and CDR2 is FQNEAQ in the germline V gene (reference sequence). The CDR3 contains 12 residues. CDR3 region: CASSFPLDKLFF. The CDR3 DNA is TGTGCCAGCAGCTTTCCGCTAGACAAACTGTTTTTT.

The sample holds many counts of this clonotype. The J gene is TRBJ1-1, the V gene TRBV7-2; D is undetermined. CDR1 SGHTA and CDR2 FQGNSA come from the germline V gene. The CDR3 length is 13 residues. V was trimmed by 4 bases and J by 0 bases, leaving 6 bases between them. The CDR3 DNA follows: TGTGCCAGCAGCTCCCGCATGAACACTGAAGCTTTCTTT. Amino acid sequence: CASSSRMNTEAFF.

The V and J genes are TRBV7-8 and TRBJ2-5; 7 nucleotides align to TRBD2. This CDR3 is 15 amino acids long. Losses at the gene ends were 6 bases for V and 3 bases for J; bases not matched to a gene: 10. Germline lookup yields CDR1 SGHVS and CDR2 FQNEAQ. CDR3 coding DNA: TGTGCCAGCAGGTTCGGGAGGAGCGGGAAAGAGACCCAGTACTTC. Translating gives CASRFGRSGKETQYF.

This clonotype has a single count. The chain combines TRBV7-4 with TRBJ1-1, with 7 positions matching TRBD1. This CDR3 has 14 residues. Germline assignment: CDR1 SGHVT and CDR2 SQSDAQ. V shed 4 bases, J shed 4 bases, and the junction held 6 bases outside the gene matches. This CDR3 is CASSSGGEATEAFF. In nucleotides, the CDR3 is TGTGCCAGCAGCTCAGGGGGTGAAGCCACTGAAGCTTTCTTT.

The rearrangement uses TRBV19 and TRBJ2-7, with D perhaps matching TRBD1 (5 bases). The germline gives CDR1 LNHDA, CDR2 SQIVND (reference sequence). This CDR3 has 13 residues. Trimming left V 2 bases short and J 2 bases short, with 7 bases between. CDR3: CASSISGTYEQYF. The DNA of the CDR3 is TGTGCCAGTAGTATATCAGGGACCTACGAGCAGTACTTC.

The J gene is TRBJ1-1, the V gene TRBV19, with 7 bases lining up with TRBD1. J lost 1 base, V lost 6 bases, and 8 bases had no gene match. The V gene's germline CDR1 is LNHDA and CDR2 SQIVND (reference sequence). The CDR3 runs to 15 residues. As DNA, the CDR3 is TGTGCCAGTAGGGACCCAGGGGGACAGAACACTGAAGCTTTCTTT. It is translated as CASRDPGGQNTEAFF.

The chain joins TRBV29-1 to TRBJ1-3; D is ambiguous. V lost 8 bases to trimming and J lost 0 bases, with 8 bases between them. The CDR3 covers 12 residues. Per the germline V gene, CDR1 is SQVTM and CDR2 is ANQGSEA. CDR3 in DNA: TGCAGCTTGGGCAGCTCTGGAAACACCATATATTTT. Protein product: CSLGSSGNTIYF. Full variable domain (remainder filled in from reference TRBV29-1 and TRBJ1-3): SAVISQKPSRDICQRGTSLTIQCQVDSQVTMMFWYRQQPGQSLTLIATANQGSEATYESGFVIDKFPISRPNLTFSTLTVSNMSPEDSSIYLCSLGSSGNTIYFGEGSWLTVV.

This clonotype was observed at least ten times. This chain connects TRBV11-2 to TRBJ1-3; possibly TRBD1 for D (6 bases). The CDR3 runs 13 residues. Germline assignment: CDR1 SGHAT and CDR2 FQNNGV. Trimming left V 6 bases short and J 4 bases short, with 10 bases between. CDR3 bases: TGTGCCAGCAGAGACAGGCCAGGAAACACCATATATTTT. It translates to CASRDRPGNTIYF.

Regarding this clonotype: A much larger clone lies a single base off, so this may be a read error. V gene TRBV2 combines with J gene TRBJ1-6; a possible D gene is TRBD1 (6 bases). The CDR3 length is 12 residues. V was cut by 7 bases and J by 9 bases, with 10 bases left in between. Germline loops: CDR1 SNHLY, CDR2 FYNNEI. Here the CDR3 DNA reads TGTGCCAGCACCACAGGGAGTTCACCCCTCCACTTT. It encodes CASTTGSSPLHF.

This clonotype turned up a few times. This chain connects TRBV29-1 to TRBJ2-4, with D maybe TRBD1 (7 bases). Trimming took off 4 bases at V and 6 bases at J, with 13 bases between the two ends. The CDR3 has 13 amino acids. The germline V gene has CDR1 SQVTM and CDR2 ANQGSEA. The CDR3: CSVAGTAGNIQYF. In DNA form, the CDR3 reads TGCAGCGTTGCCGGGACAGCGGGAAACATTCAGTACTTC.

This clonotype was seen repeatedly, ten times or more. The chain couples TRBV29-1 to TRBJ2-7; D perhaps matches TRBD1 (6 bases). Germline V gene sequence: CDR1 SQVTM, CDR2 ANQGSEA. Trimming stripped 4 bases from V and 3 bases from J, with 10 bases between. CDR3 length: 12 amino acids. The CDR3 DNA sequence: TGCAGCGTTGGATTAGGGGGCTACGAGCAGTACTTC. It yields the protein CSVGLGGYEQYF.

V and J are TRBV27 and TRBJ2-5, with D unclear. This CDR3 spans 9 amino acids. Germline values: CDR1 MNHEY, CDR2 SMNVEV (reference sequence). V dropped 4 bases and J dropped 7 bases, with 1 base sitting between them. The CDR3, as DNA: TGTGCCAGCAGTTGGACCCAGTACTTC. Protein: CASSWTQYF.

About this clonotype: Given a much more abundant clone one base away, this may be a read error. The V and J genes are TRBV11-2 and TRBJ2-7; TRBD1 matches at 9 bases. In germline, CDR1 is SGHAT, CDR2 FQNNGV. The length of the CDR3 is 10 residues. Here the CDR3 reads CASTGQGRHF. The CDR3 DNA is TGTGCCAGCACGGGACAGGGACGGCACTTC.

The chain carries TRBV12-3 or TRBV12-4 and TRBJ1-2; 9 bases fit TRBD1. Losses at the gene ends were 1 base for V and 6 bases for J; bases not matched to a gene: 6. The CDR3 is 15 amino acids. CDR3: CASSLGGTGIHGYTF. The CDR3 DNA follows: TGTGCCAGCAGTTTAGGCGGGACAGGGATCCATGGCTACACCTTC.

This clonotype was counted at least ten times. The chain recombines TRBV19 with TRBJ1-5, with unresolved D. Trimming removed 6 bases from V and 0 bases from J, with 9 bases in between. This CDR3 has 14 residues. Per germline, CDR1 LNHDA and CDR2 SQIVND (reference sequence). CDR3 loop: CASSSGISNQPQHF. The CDR3, as DNA: TGTGCCAGTAGCTCCGGGATTAGCAATCAGCCCCAGCATTTT. The whole variable domain, remainder taken from reference TRBV19 and TRBJ1-5, is DGGITQSPKYLFRKEGQNVTLSCEQNLNHDAMYWYRQDPGQGLRLIYYSQIVNDFQKGDIAEGYSVSREKKESFPLTVTSAQKNPTAFYLCASSSGISNQPQHFGDGTRLSIL.

This clonotype was recorded a few times. This sequence joins TRBV9 and TRBJ2-5, with 9 bases aligning to TRBD2. The junction had 7 bases not matched to a gene; V was cut back by 3 bases and J by 1 base. Germline V gene sequence: CDR1 SGDLS, CDR2 YYNGEE. This CDR3 comprises 16 residues. CDR3 loop: CASSAHSGGAQETQYF. Written as DNA, the CDR3 is TGTGCCAGCAGCGCACATAGCGGGGGAGCCCAAGAGACCCAGTACTTC.